The 13 T cell receptor beta chains in this list originate from one sample, sequenced in a study of T cells in Graves' hyperthyroidism and ophthalmopathy. Template material for amplifying TCR beta CDR3 regions consisted of RNA transcripts. Using the HTBI primer set, a first-round RT-PCR was run on the TCR CDR3. TCRdb reprocessed the multiplex PCR reads with MiXCR, giving one entry per CDR3 protein. The data contain approximately 480,000 distinct CDR3 sequences, around 21% of them singletons. Sequenced: blood. These receptor sequences come from a young man with Graves' hyperthyroidism.

This clonotype was found many times. V usage is TRBV12-3 or TRBV12-4 and J usage is TRBJ2-6; maybe TRBD2 (5 bases). The V end was cut by 8 bases, the J end by 0 bases, with 11 bases between. CDR3 length: 15 amino acids. In DNA form, the CDR3 reads TGTGCCAGCGACCTGGGGAGCTCTGGGGCCAACGTCCTGACTTTC. This codes for CASDLGSSGANVLTF.

This clonotype was found once. The genes are TRBV3-1 and TRBJ1-3; TRBD1 might be the D (5 bases). The V gene lost 4 bases and the J gene lost 3 bases, with 16 bases spanning the gap. Germline V gives CDR1 LGHDT, CDR2 YNNKEL (reference sequence). The CDR3 sequence is 16 residues long. This CDR3 is CASSLGALTGGNTIYF. Here the CDR3 DNA reads TGTGCCAGCAGCCTCGGGGCTTTAACCGGTGGAAACACCATATATTTT.

The sample holds many counts of this clonotype. The chain carries TRBV12-3 or TRBV12-4 and TRBJ1-5; TRBD1 agrees at 7 bases. Germline trimming cut 9 bases from V and 6 bases from J; bases unmatched to any gene: 8. The CDR3 has 13 residues. CDR3 coding DNA: TGTGCCAGTCAGGGGGTGGCCGGTCAGCCCCAGCATTTT. Amino acid sequence: CASQGVAGQPQHF.

This clonotype occurred many times. The V call is TRBV12-3 or TRBV12-4, the J call TRBJ1-5; D is ambiguous. V shed 5 bases and J shed 7 bases, with 15 bases lying between them. This CDR3 spans 14 amino acids. The CDR3, as DNA: TGTGCCAGCAGTGCCCGTCCCTTCAGACAGCCCCAGCATTTT. Translated, it gives CASSARPFRQPQHF.

On this clonotype itself: A junction end diverges from the germline sequence, so it may reflect a read error. This sequence joins TRBV13 and TRBJ2-2, with 9 bases fitting TRBD2. The CDR3 totals 16 residues. Germline-derived CDR1 and CDR2 are PRHDT and FYEKMQ (reference sequence). CDR3 coding DNA: TGTGCCAGCAGCTCTCGACTAGCGGAGAACACCGGGGAGCTGTTGTTT. It translates to CASSSRLAENTGELLF. Drawing the rest from reference TRBV13 and TRBJ2-2, the complete variable domain is AAGVIQSPRHLIKEKRETATLKCYPIPRHDTVYWYQQGPGQDPQFLISFYEKMQSDKGSIPDRFSAQQFSDYHSELNMSSLELGDSALYFCASSSRLAENTGELLFGEGSRLTVL.

This chain links TRBV28 with TRBJ1-2; weak D call: TRBD1 (6 bases). CDR1 is MDHEN and CDR2 is SYDVKM in the germline V gene. Trimming pared 3 bases from V and 4 bases from J, leaving 12 bases between. This CDR3 comprises 14 residues. CDR3 protein: CASSFGQGLYGYTF. As DNA, the CDR3 is TGTGCCAGCAGTTTCGGCCAGGGGCTCTATGGCTACACCTTC.

The V gene is TRBV20-1, the J gene TRBJ2-7; weak D call: TRBD2 (5 bases). Germline-derived CDR1 and CDR2 are DFQATT and SNEGSKA (reference sequence). The CDR3 sequence is 15 residues long. Trimming stripped 0 bases from V and 0 bases from J, with 12 bases between. CDR3 DNA sequence: TGCAGTGCTAGAGAGGGCGGGTCCAACTCCTACGAGCAGTACTTC. It yields the protein CSAREGGSNSYEQYF.

This clonotype was found many times. V is TRBV27 and J is TRBJ1-2; 7 nucleotides agree with TRBD1. Germline V gives CDR1 MNHEY, CDR2 SMNVEV (reference sequence). The CDR3 runs to 13 residues. The J segment lost 7 bases and the V segment lost 5 bases, leaving 7 bases of the junction unmatched. CDR3: CASSPGQEVGYTF. Written as DNA, the CDR3 is TGTGCCAGCAGTCCAGGACAGGAAGTTGGCTACACCTTC.

The table lists this clonotype with many counts. V is TRBV7-9 and J is TRBJ1-2; D may be TRBD1 (5 bases). V was cut by 0 bases and J by 5 bases, with 13 bases left in between. The CDR3 spans 15 residues. Germline CDR1 reads SEHNR; CDR2 reads FQNEAQ (reference sequence). The CDR3 sequence is CASSLAYRLEYGYTF. CDR3 coding DNA: TGTGCCAGCAGCTTAGCGTACAGGCTGGAGTATGGCTACACCTTC.

This clonotype has at least ten counts. V and J are TRBV7-2 and TRBJ1-5, with 7 bases fitting TRBD1. The CDR3 consists of 13 residues. Germline CDR1 is SGHTA and CDR2 is FQGNSA. The J segment lost 6 bases and the V segment lost 5 bases, leaving 4 bases of the junction unmatched. In nucleotides, the CDR3 is TGTGCCAGCAGCGACGACAGGGTTCAGCCCCAGCATTTT. Its protein is CASSDDRVQPQHF.

The chain is built from TRBV7-9 and TRBJ1-5; the D gene is possibly TRBD1 (5 bases). V lost 5 bases to trimming and J lost 1 base, with 9 bases between them. In germline, CDR1 is SEHNR, CDR2 FQNEAQ (reference sequence). The CDR3 covers 14 residues. CDR3: CASSQGRSNQPQHF. The CDR3 bases are TGTGCCAGCAGCCAGGGACGGAGCAATCAGCCCCAGCATTTT.

At least ten counts were recorded for this clonotype. The chain uses TRBV7-2 and TRBJ1-2, with D possibly matching TRBD1 (6 bases). Deletions cut 4 bases from V and 1 base from J, with 13 bases between. There are 15 residues in the CDR3. Germline CDR1 is SGHTA and CDR2 is FQGNSA. CDR3 sequence: CASSWGRGDNYGYTF. As DNA, the CDR3 is TGTGCCAGCAGCTGGGGCAGGGGAGATAACTATGGCTACACCTTC.

This clonotype was observed many times. This sequence joins TRBV30 and TRBJ2-7; D unclear. V lost 0 bases and J lost 2, with 14 bases in between. The germline V gene encodes CDR1 GTSNPN and CDR2 SVGIG (reference sequence). The CDR3 consists of 15 residues. CDR3 sequence: CAWSVRRPSPYEQYF. CDR3 bases: TGTGCCTGGAGTGTACGAAGGCCTTCCCCCTACGAGCAGTACTTC. The entire variable domain, with the rest obtained from reference TRBV30 and TRBJ2-7, is as follows: SQTIHQWPATLVQPVGSPLSLECTVEGTSNPNLYWYRQAAGRGLQLLFYSVGIGQISSEVPQNLSASRPQDRQFILSSKKLLLSDSGFYLCAWSVRRPSPYEQYFGPGTRLTVT.